Listed here is a single T cell receptor (beta chain). Per the germline V gene, CDR1 is DFQATT and CDR2 is SNEGSKA (reference sequence). The V and J ends lost 0 bases and 8 bases, in that order; junction bases with no gene match: 10. The CDR3 consists of 15 residues. A single record per CDR3 protein comes from TCRdb applying MiXCR to the RT-PCR reads. The sample records some 880,000 distinct CDR3 sequences, roughly 18% being singletons. This entry is derived from a study of patients and donors after allogeneic stem cell transplantation. V and J are TRBV20-1 and TRBJ2-3; the match to TRBD2 covers 8 bases. Input material: blood, either unsorted or a sorted T cell fraction (not recorded which). This clonotype originated in a human donor who was either an allogeneic HSCT recipient or a stem cell or donor lymphocyte infusion donor (not recorded which). It is not recorded whose cells these are; they may come from a transplant donor. The CDR3 loop is CSAREPWRGDGTQYF. CDR3 DNA: TGCAGTGCTAGAGAGCCTTGGCGGGGGGACGGTACGCAGTATTTT.